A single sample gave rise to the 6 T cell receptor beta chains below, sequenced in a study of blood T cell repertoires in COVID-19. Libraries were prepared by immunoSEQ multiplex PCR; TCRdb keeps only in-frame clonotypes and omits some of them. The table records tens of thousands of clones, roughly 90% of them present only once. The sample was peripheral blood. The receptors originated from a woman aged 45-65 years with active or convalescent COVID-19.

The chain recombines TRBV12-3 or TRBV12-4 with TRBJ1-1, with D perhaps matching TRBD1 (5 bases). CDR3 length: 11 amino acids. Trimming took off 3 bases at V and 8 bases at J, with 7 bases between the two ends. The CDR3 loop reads CASSFRTEAFF. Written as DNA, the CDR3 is TGTGCCAGCAGTTTTCGGACAGAAGCTTTCTTT.

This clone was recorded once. CDR3 sequence reads: CASSLVAGLAKNIQYF. CDR3 nucleotides: TGCGCCAGCAGCTTGGTAGCGGGACTAGCCAAAAACATTCAGTACTTC. The chain carries TRBV5-1 and TRBJ2-4, with 8 positions matching TRBD2. The CDR3 is made up of 16 amino acids. Per the germline V gene, CDR1 is SGHRS and CDR2 is YFSETQ. V dropped 0 bases and J dropped 0; count of bases not matched to a gene: 2.

The CDR3: CASSPDLSIYF. Written as DNA, the CDR3 is TGTGCCAGCAGCCCTGACTTGTCAATATATTTT. The rearrangement uses TRBV7-9 and TRBJ1-3; no clear D gene. Trimming left V 5 bases short and J 13 bases short, with 12 bases between. Germline-derived CDR1 and CDR2 are SEHNR and FQNEAQ (reference sequence). The CDR3 spans 11 residues.

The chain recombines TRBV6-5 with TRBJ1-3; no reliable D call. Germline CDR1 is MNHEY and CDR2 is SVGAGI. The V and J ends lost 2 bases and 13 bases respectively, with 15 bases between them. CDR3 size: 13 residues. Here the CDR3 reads CASSYRRTGEIYF. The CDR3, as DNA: TGTGCCAGCAGTTACCGAAGAACCGGGGAAATATATTTT.

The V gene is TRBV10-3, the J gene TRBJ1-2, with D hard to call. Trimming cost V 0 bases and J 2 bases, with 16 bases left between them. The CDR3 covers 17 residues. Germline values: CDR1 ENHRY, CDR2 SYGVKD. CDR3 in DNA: TGTGCCATCAGTGAGTCGACATTTACAGAACAAAACTATGGCTACACCTTC. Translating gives CAISESTFTEQNYGYTF.

The CDR3 here is CASSPWTGGTEAFF. The CDR3 bases are TGTGCCAGCAGTCCGTGGACAGGTGGTACTGAAGCTTTCTTT. V usage is TRBV27 and J usage is TRBJ1-1, with 7 bases that match TRBD1. This CDR3 has 14 residues. The ends lost 5 bases at V and 5 bases at J; junction bases unmatched: 8. The germline V gene encodes CDR1 MNHEY and CDR2 SMNVEV (reference sequence).